This T cell receptor beta chain was obtained from a study of T cell responses to AZD1222 COVID-19 vaccine. Concerning this clone itself: Its antigen is still unknown.

With 5 bases removed from V and 2 bases from J, the gap between germline ends came to 13 bases. Per the germline V gene, CDR1 is LNHNV and CDR2 is YYDKDF (reference sequence). This CDR3 is built from 14 residues. Regarding the study as a whole: Seropositive AZD1222 recipients at baseline numbered only five or six.

Assay used: immunoSEQ multiplex PCR; TCRdb lists only in-frame clones, some missing. This table holds 95,000 to 150,000 clones, approximately 88% found once. The source was peripheral blood, collected on day 0 of AZD1222 vaccination. The gene calls are TRBV15 and TRBJ2-7, with TRBD2 as a possible D gene (6 bases). This sequence originates from an adult in good health. The CDR3 sequence: CATSLGGDTYEQYF. In DNA, the CDR3 is TGTGCCACCAGCCTTGGCGGGGATACCTACGAGCAGTACTTC.